What follows are 6 T cell receptor beta chains derived from one specimen sequenced in a study of blood T cell repertoires in COVID-19. Libraries were prepared by immunoSEQ multiplex PCR; TCRdb keeps only in-frame clonotypes and omits some of them. The sample lists a few hundred thousand clones, about nine tenths seen once, with about 4% in the top ten. The specimen sequenced was peripheral blood. Source of these receptors: a woman aged 40 to 50 with acute or convalescent COVID-19.

This chain uses TRBV19 with TRBJ1-1; 9 nucleotides agree with TRBD1. Germline V gene data show CDR1 as LNHDA and CDR2 as SQIVND (reference sequence). The J segment lost 6 bases and the V segment lost 4 bases, leaving 9 bases of the junction unmatched. This CDR3 has 15 amino acids. CDR3 nucleotides: TGTGCCAGTAGTAGAACTTCGGGACAGGGCCCTGAAGCTTTCTTT. Protein product: CASSRTSGQGPEAFF.

This clone was observed a single time. This chain joins TRBV6-5 and TRBJ2-4; 7 nucleotides match TRBD1. With V trimmed by 7 bases and J by 0 bases, 6 bases remained unmatched. CDR3 length: 15 amino acids. Germline CDR1 and CDR2: MNHEY and SVGAGI. The chain's CDR3 is CASNRGGAAKNIQYF. For the CDR3, the DNA is TGTGCCAGCAACCGAGGGGGCGCAGCCAAAAACATTCAGTACTTC.

V and J are TRBV24-1 and TRBJ2-4; TRBD1 is a possible D gene (6 bases). V lost 4 bases, J lost 4 bases, and 16 bases lay in between. Germline V gene sequence: CDR1 KGHDR, CDR2 SFDVKD. There are 16 residues in the CDR3. In DNA form, the CDR3 reads TGTGCCACCAGTGACCTGGACAGATGGGGTAAAAACATTCAGTACTTC. It encodes CATSDLDRWGKNIQYF.

V and J are TRBV2 and TRBJ1-3, with TRBD1 matching over 11 bases. The CDR3 totals 15 residues. The germline gives CDR1 SNHLY, CDR2 FYNNEI. The trim removed 7 bases at V and 2 bases at J, leaving 4 bases unmatched. The CDR3 DNA reads as TGTGCCAGCACCGGACAGGGGGCTGCTGGAAACACCATATATTTT. Translating it yields CASTGQGAAGNTIYF.

This chain connects TRBV5-1 to TRBJ1-6; no firm D call. This CDR3 has 15 residues. Looked up from germline, CDR1 is SGHRS and CDR2 is YFSETQ. V was clipped by 0 bases and J by 7 bases, with 11 bases between them. The CDR3 here is CASSLEAVQNSPLHF. The CDR3 region has the DNA TGCGCCAGCAGCTTGGAGGCGGTTCAAAATTCACCCCTCCACTTT.

This clone has only one observation. The V and J genes are TRBV4-1 and TRBJ2-1; D is uncertain. Per the germline V gene, CDR1 is MGHRA and CDR2 is YSYEKL. Trimming cost V 0 bases and J 9 bases, with 15 bases left between them. This CDR3 spans 15 amino acids. The CDR3 nucleotides read TGCGCCAGCAGCCAAGATGTCGGTGGGCAGAGTGAGCAGTTCTTC. It is translated as CASSQDVGGQSEQFF.